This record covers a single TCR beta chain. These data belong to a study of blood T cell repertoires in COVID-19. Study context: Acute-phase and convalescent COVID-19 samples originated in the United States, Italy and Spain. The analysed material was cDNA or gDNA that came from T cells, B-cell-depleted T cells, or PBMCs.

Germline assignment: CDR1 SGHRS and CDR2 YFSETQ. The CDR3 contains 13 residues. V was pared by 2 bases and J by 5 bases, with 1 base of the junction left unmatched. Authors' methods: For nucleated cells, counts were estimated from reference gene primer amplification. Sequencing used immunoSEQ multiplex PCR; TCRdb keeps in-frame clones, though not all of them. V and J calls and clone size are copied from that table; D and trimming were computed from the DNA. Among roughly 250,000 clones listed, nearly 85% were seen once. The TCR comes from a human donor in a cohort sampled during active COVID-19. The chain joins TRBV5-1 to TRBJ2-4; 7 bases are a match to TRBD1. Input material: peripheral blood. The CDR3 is CASSFQGENIQYF. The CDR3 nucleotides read TGCGCCAGCAGCTTTCAGGGGGAAAACATTCAGTACTTC.